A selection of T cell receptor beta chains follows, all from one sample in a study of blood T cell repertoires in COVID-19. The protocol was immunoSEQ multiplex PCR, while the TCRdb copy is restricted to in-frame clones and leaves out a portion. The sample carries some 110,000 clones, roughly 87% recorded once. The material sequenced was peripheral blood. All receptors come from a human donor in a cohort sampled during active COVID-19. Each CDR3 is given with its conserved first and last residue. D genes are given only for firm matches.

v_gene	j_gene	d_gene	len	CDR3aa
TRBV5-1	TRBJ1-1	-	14	CASSLRQANTEAFF
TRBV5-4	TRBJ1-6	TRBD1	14	CASSLDRGHSPLHF
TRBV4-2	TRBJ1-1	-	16	CASSQEVFNRVTEAFF
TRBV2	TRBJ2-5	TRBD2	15	CASSASGGFGETQYF
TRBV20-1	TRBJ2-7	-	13	CSASGDKPYEQYF
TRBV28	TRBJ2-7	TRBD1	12	CASSLTGYEQYF
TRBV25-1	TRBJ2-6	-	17	CASSESGSGSGANVLTF
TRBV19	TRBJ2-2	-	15	CASSILQGYTGELFF
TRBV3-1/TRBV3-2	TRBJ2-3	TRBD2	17	CASSGDLTSASTDTQYF
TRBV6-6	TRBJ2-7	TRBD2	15	CASGDTSESSYEQYF
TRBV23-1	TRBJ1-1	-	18	CASSQLGGTPILGTEAFF
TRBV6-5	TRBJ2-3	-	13	CATERDNTDTQYF
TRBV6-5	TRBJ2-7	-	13	CASIDRFDYEQYF
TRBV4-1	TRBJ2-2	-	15	CASSQDAGITGELFF
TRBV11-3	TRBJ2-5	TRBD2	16	CASSLDGGRGEETQYF
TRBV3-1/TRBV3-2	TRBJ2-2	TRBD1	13	CASRQGGTGELFF
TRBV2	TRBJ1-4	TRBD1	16	CASRAGTGISNEKLFF
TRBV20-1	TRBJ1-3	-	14	CSASDGGLGNTIYF
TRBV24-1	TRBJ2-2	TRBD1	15	CATSRQGTNTGELFF
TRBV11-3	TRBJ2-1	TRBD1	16	CASSSGGDAVSNEQFF
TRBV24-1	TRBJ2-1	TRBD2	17	CATSEAGTSGTYNEQFF
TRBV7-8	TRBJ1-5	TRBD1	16	CASSYGTGSPNQPQHF
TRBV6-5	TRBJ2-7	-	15	CASSYSSSGSLEQYF
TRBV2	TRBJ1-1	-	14	CASSRRDWNTEAFF
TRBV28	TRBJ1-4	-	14	CASSSQGRNEKLFF
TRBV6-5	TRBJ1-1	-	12	CASSSGGTEAFF
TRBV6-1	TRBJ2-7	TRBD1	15	CASSEASQGAAEQYF
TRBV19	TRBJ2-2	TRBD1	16	CASSPHRTGASGELFF
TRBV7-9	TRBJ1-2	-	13	CASSSGEVGGYTF
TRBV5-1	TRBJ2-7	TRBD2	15	CASSLTSGAYYEQYF
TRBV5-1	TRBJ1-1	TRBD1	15	CASSLAGTGVVEAFF
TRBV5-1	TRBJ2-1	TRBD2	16	CASSLGTSGGAYEQFF
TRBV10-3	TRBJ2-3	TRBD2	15	CAIRGGLASTDTQYF
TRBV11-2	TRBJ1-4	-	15	CASSLVGGRVEKLFF
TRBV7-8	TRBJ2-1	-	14	CASSPPEARLKQFF
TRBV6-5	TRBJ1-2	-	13	CASSYLMAAGYTF
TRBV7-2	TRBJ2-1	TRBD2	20	CASSLAPGLAGGGSYNEQFF
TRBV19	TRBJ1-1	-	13	CASSPDKNTEAFF
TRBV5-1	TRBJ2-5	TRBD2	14	CASSLAGREETQYF
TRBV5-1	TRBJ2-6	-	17	CASSLETFNSGANVLTF
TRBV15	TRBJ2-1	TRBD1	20	CATSSSPGQGARLLYNEQFF
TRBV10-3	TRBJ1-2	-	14	CAISESVREGGYTF
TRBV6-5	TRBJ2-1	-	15	CASTEGGTDYNEQFF
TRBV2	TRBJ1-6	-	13	CASRGANNSPLHF
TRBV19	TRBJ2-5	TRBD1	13	CASSLTGEETQYF
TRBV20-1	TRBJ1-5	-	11	CSAASTTAQHF
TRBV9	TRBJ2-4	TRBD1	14	CASSGTVAKNIQYF
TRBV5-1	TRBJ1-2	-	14	CASTSNVEPYGYTF
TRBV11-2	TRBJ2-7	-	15	CASSVLGIGGAEQYF
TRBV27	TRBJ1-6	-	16	CASSPSTGPGNSPLHF
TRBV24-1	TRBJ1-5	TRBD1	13	CATKGAHNQPQHF
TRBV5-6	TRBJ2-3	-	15	CASSWGLQGTDTQYF
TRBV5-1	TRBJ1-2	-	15	CASSLVNQDNYGYTF